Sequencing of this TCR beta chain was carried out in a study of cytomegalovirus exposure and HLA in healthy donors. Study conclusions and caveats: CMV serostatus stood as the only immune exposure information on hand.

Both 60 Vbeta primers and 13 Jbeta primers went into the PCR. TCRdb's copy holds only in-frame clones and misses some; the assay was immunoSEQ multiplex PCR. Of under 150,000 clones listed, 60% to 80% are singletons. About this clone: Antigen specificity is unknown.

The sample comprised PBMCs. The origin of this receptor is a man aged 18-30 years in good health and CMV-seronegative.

CDR3 sequence: CASSPYGGASDYEQYF. The CDR3 nucleotides are TGTGCCAGCAGCCCCTACGGGGGGGCCTCGGATTACGAGCAGTACTTC. The V call is TRBV7-8, the J call TRBJ2-7; 8 positions match TRBD2. The junction had 13 bases not matched to a gene; V was cut back by 5 bases and J by 4 bases. Germline lookup yields CDR1 SGHVS and CDR2 FQNEAQ. This CDR3 is built from 16 residues.